This entry lists 18 T cell receptor beta chains sequenced from one sample in a study of blood T cell repertoires in COVID-19. Sequencing was performed with immunoSEQ multiplex PCR; in TCRdb, only in-frame clones are kept and a portion is missing. The sample lists roughly 59,000 clones; more than 60% were seen once. Material: peripheral blood. Receptors were obtained from a human donor in a cohort sampled during active COVID-19.

This clone was seen ten or more times. The chain joins TRBV20-1 to TRBJ2-1; perhaps TRBD2 as D (6 bases). Trimming pared 3 bases from V and 14 bases from J, leaving 14 bases between. Germline CDR1 DFQATT, CDR2 SNEGSKA (reference sequence). The CDR3 length is 11 residues. The CDR3 DNA reads as TGCAGTGCTAGGGACGGAGCGGGCGAGTTCTTC. It specifies CSARDGAGEFF.

The rearrangement joins TRBV28 to TRBJ1-6, with a tentative D call TRBD1 (6 bases). The CDR3 is 15 residues long. The germline CDR1 and CDR2 sequences are MDHEN and SYDVKM. V was cut by 5 bases and J by 14 bases, with 22 bases left in between. CDR3 protein: CASSQGSPPSGALHF. In DNA, the CDR3 is TGTGCCAGCAGTCAGGGATCGCCTCCATCAGGGGCCCTCCACTTT.

The V and J genes are TRBV18 and TRBJ2-5; 9 nucleotides line up with TRBD1. Germline V gene lookup returns CDR1 KGHSH and CDR2 LQKENI. J was trimmed by 4 bases and V by 6 bases; bases with no gene match: 3. CDR3 length: 13 amino acids. The CDR3 reads CASSPGQGETQYF. CDR3 nucleotide sequence: TGTGCCAGCTCCCCGGGACAGGGAGAGACCCAGTACTTC.

The V and J genes are TRBV7-9 and TRBJ2-5; 15 positions match TRBD2. The CDR3 length is 17 residues. The trim removed 4 bases at V and 5 bases at J, leaving 8 bases unmatched. Germline V gene sequence: CDR1 SEHNR, CDR2 FQNEAQ (reference sequence). The CDR3 sequence is CASSSGLAGGVSETQYF. The CDR3 DNA is TGTGCCAGCAGCTCAGGACTAGCGGGGGGGGTCAGTGAGACCCAGTACTTC. Full variable domain (missing parts from reference TRBV7-9 and TRBJ2-5): DTGVSQNPRHKITKRGQNVTFRCDPISEHNRLYWYRQTLGQGPEFLTYFQNEAQLEKSRLLSDRFSAERPKGSFSTLEIQRTEQGDSAMYLCASSSGLAGGVSETQYFGPGTRLLVL.

This clone was detected a few times. The V and J genes are TRBV6-4 and TRBJ2-3; D remains unclear. The germline V gene encodes CDR1 MRHNA and CDR2 SNTAGT. V was cut by 10 bases and J by 2 bases, with 19 bases left in between. This CDR3 is built from 15 residues. The CDR3 here is CATAPKGEITDTQYF. CDR3 in DNA: TGTGCCACCGCCCCAAAAGGAGAGATCACAGATACGCAGTATTTT.

The gene calls are TRBV10-2 and TRBJ2-2; TRBD2 matches at 10 bases. Germline loops: CDR1 WSHSY, CDR2 SAAADI. The CDR3 runs to 15 residues. With V trimmed by 2 bases and J by 6 bases, 3 bases remained unmatched. Here the CDR3 DNA reads TGCGCCAGCAGTGAGCTAGCGGGAGCCGCCGGGGAGCTGTTTTTT. This translates into CASSELAGAAGELFF.

The gene calls are TRBV28 and TRBJ1-2, with TRBD1 as a possible D gene (6 bases). Trimming removed 5 bases at V and 8 bases at J, with 18 bases between. This CDR3 has 14 residues. Looked up from germline, CDR1 is MDHEN and CDR2 is SYDVKM. CDR3 coding DNA: TGTGCCAGCAGTCGGCCGAACAGGGCAAACGGCTACACCTTC. Protein sequence: CASSRPNRANGYTF.

The chain combines TRBV4-1 with TRBJ2-7; 11 bases agree with TRBD2. The germline V gene has CDR1 MGHRA and CDR2 YSYEKL. CDR3 size: 16 residues. J was trimmed by 4 bases and V by 2 bases; bases with no gene match: 7. The CDR3 loop is CASSQPTSGSTYEQYF. As DNA, the CDR3 is TGCGCCAGCAGCCAACCTACTAGCGGGAGTACGTACGAGCAGTACTTC.

The genes are TRBV28 and TRBJ2-3; D may be TRBD1 (6 bases). Per germline, CDR1 MDHEN and CDR2 SYDVKM. The CDR3 runs to 14 residues. Trimming pared 7 bases from V and 5 bases from J, leaving 16 bases between. As DNA, the CDR3 is TGTGCCAGCATCCCAGGGGCAGTGCAAGATACGCAGTATTTT. Its translation: CASIPGAVQDTQYF.

This clone appeared a few times. The rearrangement joins TRBV5-1 to TRBJ2-2, with unresolved D. CDR3 length: 14 amino acids. Germline CDR1 is SGHRS and CDR2 is YFSETQ. Trimming took off 2 bases at V and 1 base at J, with 6 bases between the two ends. The DNA for the CDR3 is TGCGCCAGCAGCTTCACGCGGAACACCGGGGAGCTGTTTTTT. It is translated as CASSFTRNTGELFF.

This chain joins TRBV6-5 and TRBJ2-5; D is possibly TRBD2 (7 bases). V was clipped by 10 bases and J by 5 bases, with 20 bases between them. The CDR3 sequence is 14 residues long. CDR1 and CDR2 (germline): MNHEY, SVGAGI. The CDR3 loop is CATGEGGDTETQYF. The CDR3 region has the DNA TGTGCCACCGGGGAAGGGGGGGATACGGAGACCCAGTACTTC.

The chain employs TRBV5-4 and TRBJ1-3, with a weak D call TRBD1 (6 bases). Germline assignment: CDR1 SGHNT and CDR2 YYREEE (reference sequence). The CDR3 runs 15 residues. Trimming removed 6 bases from V and 0 bases from J, with 13 bases in between. The CDR3 DNA sequence: TGTGCCAGCACAACTGGGGGCAACTCTGGAAACACCATATATTTT. Translation gives CASTTGGNSGNTIYF.

J is TRBJ2-5 and V is TRBV21-1; TRBD2 reflects the table's D call only, with no check against the DNA. TRBV21-1 is labeled a pseudogene. This CDR3 contains 12 residues. Written as DNA, the CDR3 is TGTGCCAGCAGAAGGGAGGTGGAGACCCAGTACTTC. Amino acid sequence: CASRREVETQYF.

The V call is TRBV18, the J call TRBJ2-1; 10 bases fit TRBD1. Germline trimming cut 4 bases from V and 8 bases from J; bases unmatched to any gene: 8. CDR1 and CDR2 from the germline V gene are KGHSH and LQKENI. There are 15 residues in the CDR3. CDR3 region: CASSQPTGGLYEQFF. The DNA of the CDR3 is TGTGCCAGCTCACAACCGACAGGGGGCCTCTATGAGCAGTTCTTC. Variable domain in full (rest from reference TRBV18 and TRBJ2-1): NAGVMQNPRHLVRRRGQEARLRCSPMKGHSHVYWYRQLPEEGLKFMVYLQKENIIDESGMPKERFSAEFPKEGPSILRIQQVVRGDSAAYFCASSQPTGGLYEQFFGPGTRLTVL.

The chain employs TRBV6-4 and TRBJ2-7, with 14 bases lining up with TRBD2. Per the germline V gene, CDR1 is MRHNA and CDR2 is SNTAGT. V shed 3 bases, J shed 7 bases, and the junction held 5 bases outside the gene matches. The CDR3 extends over 15 amino acids. CDR3 amino acids: CASSEGLAGGEEQYF. The CDR3 DNA is TGTGCCAGCAGTGAAGGACTAGCGGGAGGAGAGGAGCAGTACTTC.

V is TRBV28 and J is TRBJ2-7; no definite D call. The V gene's germline CDR1 is MDHEN and CDR2 SYDVKM. This CDR3 has 13 residues. Trimming took 6 bases from V and 5 from J, leaving 14 bases between them. CDR3 protein: CASSYPPAHEQYF. The CDR3 nucleotides read TGTGCCAGCAGCTATCCTCCCGCCCACGAGCAGTACTTC.

This chain uses TRBV28 with TRBJ2-7; 7 nucleotides line up with TRBD1. Trimming at V came to 2 bases and at J to 0 bases, leaving 16 bases not matched to a gene. The CDR3 contains 19 residues. Germline values: CDR1 MDHEN, CDR2 SYDVKM. CDR3 sequence (DNA): TGTGCCAGCAGTTTACCCTCCACGCAGACAGGGCCTATCTCCTACGAGCAGTACTTC. As protein: CASSLPSTQTGPISYEQYF.

The chain has TRBV19 and TRBJ2-2; TRBD1 aligns across 7 bases. The CDR3 is 14 residues long. V dropped 8 bases and J dropped 5; count of bases not matched to a gene: 8. CDR1 is LNHDA and CDR2 is SQIVND in the germline V gene (reference sequence). As DNA, the CDR3 is TGTGCCAGTCGTCTGACAGGGATAACCGGGGAGCTGTTTTTT. Amino acids: CASRLTGITGELFF.